This T cell receptor beta chain was sequenced for a study of response to subunit inactivated influenza vaccine. TCRdb processed the RT-PCR reads anew with MiXCR; each CDR3 protein has one entry. The repertoire has under 550,000 distinct CDR3 sequences, 6.5% to 8% of them found once; the top ten carry around 14%. The CDR3 is 16 amino acids. Looked up from germline, CDR1 is SGHRS and CDR2 is YFSETQ. Unmatched junction bases numbered 15, after V lost 5 bases and J lost 8 bases. This clonotype turned up a few times. V gene TRBV5-1 combines with J gene TRBJ2-1, with 8 bases identical to TRBD1. The source was PBMCs from blood, collected roughly 24 months after vaccination. The sequence was obtained from a man between 50 and 70 years old who received an inactivated influenza vaccine. The CDR3 DNA reads TGCGCCAGCAGTTTGACAGGGGATGTCGGTATCGATGAGCAGTTCTTC. Translating gives CASSLTGDVGIDEQFF.